This TCR beta chain was identified in a study of PD-1 blockade in mismatch repair-deficient tumors. Clones were read by immunoSEQ multiplex PCR, and TCRdb kept only the in-frame ones, dropping some. There are roughly 130,000 clones in the sample; roughly 86% occur only once, and 12% lies in the top ten. TCRs were sequenced from a few patients responding to pembrolizumab. This CDR3 comprises 15 residues. V shed 5 bases and J shed 5 bases, with 18 bases lying between them. Germline V lookup: CDR1 SNHLY, CDR2 FYNNEI. The table lists this clone with a few counts. The receptor was isolated from an adult with mismatch repair-deficient cancer. This sequence joins TRBV2 and TRBJ2-5; maybe TRBD1 (6 bases). Sequenced here: peripheral blood, sampled approximately 71 weeks after starting pembrolizumab. The CDR3 here is CASSNFQGLGETQYF. For the CDR3, the DNA is TGTGCCAGCAGTAATTTTCAGGGGTTGGGGGAGACCCAGTACTTC.